What follows is one T cell receptor (beta chain) and its context. The CDR3 covers 15 residues. J was trimmed by 1 base and V by 7 bases; bases with no gene match: 6. Germline-derived CDR1 and CDR2 are MNHEY and SVGAGI. The data stem from a study of blood T cell repertoires in COVID-19. Overall study: The samples span acute and convalescent COVID-19 from the United States, Italy and Spain.

The protocol was immunoSEQ multiplex PCR, while the TCRdb copy is restricted to in-frame clones and leaves out a portion. The profile covers 180,000 or so clones, with 60% to 80% appearing a single time and around an eighth taken by the ten largest. In the 2 weeks before study entry, exposed participants met a COVID-19 case, which was PCR-confirmed or clinician-diagnosed. V gene TRBV6-5 combines with J gene TRBJ2-7, with TRBD2 matching 11 bases. This sequence originates from a man between 60 and 70 years old who had been exposed to COVID-19. The specimen sequenced was PBMCs or T cells enriched from blood (not recorded which). The CDR3, as DNA: TGTGCCAGCAACACCGGGACTAGCGGATCCTACGAGCAGTACTTC. Its translation is CASNTGTSGSYEQYF.